This section outlines one T cell receptor beta chain sequence together with its context. This entry belongs to a study of T cell changes during pregnancy in multiple sclerosis. In germline, CDR1 is SQVTM, CDR2 ANQGSEA. This CDR3 comprises 12 residues. Trimming took off 5 bases at V and 6 bases at J, with 11 bases between the two ends. Generated by immunoSEQ multiplex PCR, the TCRdb table keeps only in-frame clones and is missing some. This table holds 70,000 to 75,000 clones, about nine tenths found once. The chain couples TRBV29-1 to TRBJ2-1; D is perhaps TRBD1 (6 bases). This receptor was obtained from a female donor with multiple sclerosis, enrolled in a pregnancy study. The sequencing used peripheral blood, collected in the second trimester of pregnancy. DNA for the CDR3: TGCAGCGTTCACAGGGTTGCCAATGAGCAGTTCTTC. This sequence encodes CSVHRVANEQFF.